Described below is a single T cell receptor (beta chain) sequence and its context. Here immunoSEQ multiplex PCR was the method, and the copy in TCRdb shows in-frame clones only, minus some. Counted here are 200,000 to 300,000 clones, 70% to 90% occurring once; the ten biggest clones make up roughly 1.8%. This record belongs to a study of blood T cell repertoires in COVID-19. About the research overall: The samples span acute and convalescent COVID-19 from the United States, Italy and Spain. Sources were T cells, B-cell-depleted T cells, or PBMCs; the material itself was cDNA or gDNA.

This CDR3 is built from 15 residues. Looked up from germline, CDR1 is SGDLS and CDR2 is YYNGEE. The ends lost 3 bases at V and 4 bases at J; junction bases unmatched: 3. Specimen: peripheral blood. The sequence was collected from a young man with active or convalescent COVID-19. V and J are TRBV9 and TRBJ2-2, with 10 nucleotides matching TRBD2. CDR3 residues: CASSAPSGGTGELFF. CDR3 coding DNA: TGTGCCAGCAGCGCTCCTAGCGGGGGCACCGGGGAGCTGTTTTTT.